The 17 T cell receptor beta chains below come from one sample, sequenced in a study of T cell responses to AZD1222 COVID-19 vaccine. The protocol was immunoSEQ multiplex PCR, while the TCRdb copy is restricted to in-frame clones and leaves out a portion. This table has around 70,000 clones, 85% to 90% appearing once. This sample comprised peripheral blood, obtained 28 days after the second dose of the MenACWY control vaccine. Receptors were obtained from an adult who received the MenACWY meningococcal vaccine as a control.

The J gene is TRBJ2-7, the V gene TRBV3-1 (or the pseudogene TRBV3-2); unclear D gene. Germline V gene data show CDR1 as LGHDT and CDR2 as YNNKEL (reference sequence). V dropped 0 bases and J dropped 3 bases, with 9 bases sitting between them. The CDR3 sequence is 14 residues long. This CDR3 is CASSQDGDLYEQYF. The CDR3 DNA is TGTGCCAGCAGCCAAGATGGGGATCTCTACGAGCAGTACTTC.

This clone was counted a single time. The rearrangement links TRBV7-6 to TRBJ2-5; unclear D gene. The CDR3 sequence is 11 residues long. Deletions cut 5 bases from V and 5 bases from J, with 6 bases between. Germline V lookup: CDR1 SGHVS, CDR2 FNYEAQ. The CDR3 sequence is CASSTMETQYF. Written as DNA, the CDR3 is TGTGCCAGCAGCACAATGGAGACCCAGTACTTC.

The chain has TRBV5-1 and TRBJ2-2; no firm D call. Germline V gene sequence: CDR1 SGHRS, CDR2 YFSETQ. The CDR3 consists of 15 residues. V dropped 0 bases and J dropped 5 bases, with 11 bases sitting between them. CDR3: CASSLDASRTGELFF. The CDR3 DNA is TGCGCCAGCAGCTTGGATGCTAGTCGGACCGGGGAGCTGTTTTTT.

The rearrangement links TRBV10-3 to TRBJ1-3; no clear D. Germline values: CDR1 ENHRY, CDR2 SYGVKD. This CDR3 has 10 residues. V shed 10 bases and J shed 8 bases, with 9 bases lying between them. The CDR3 DNA reads as TGTGCCACCCAAGGGTACACCATATATTTT. Its translation: CATQGYTIYF.

V usage is TRBV6-2 or TRBV6-3 and J usage is TRBJ1-1; D is uncertain. Germline loops: CDR1 MNHEY, CDR2 SVGEGT. This CDR3 has 12 residues. Trimming left V 5 bases short and J 3 bases short, with 7 bases between. The CDR3 region has the DNA TGTGCCAGCAGTGACCCGGACACTGAAGCTTTCTTT. Translated, it gives CASSDPDTEAFF.

Notes on this clone: The junction departs from germline at one end; a sequencing error may be responsible. The V gene is TRBV7-7, the J gene TRBJ1-2, with D possibly matching TRBD1 (5 bases). Germline V gene lookup returns CDR1 SSHAT and CDR2 FNYEAQ (reference sequence). The CDR3 has 13 amino acids. Here the CDR3 reads CASSLASGEGYTF. The CDR3 DNA reads TGTGCTAGCAGCTTAGCCTCGGGGGAGGGCTACACCTTC.

The chain combines TRBV28 with TRBJ2-3; 9 nucleotides match TRBD1. Losses at the gene ends were 5 bases for V and 5 bases for J; bases not matched to a gene: 14. CDR3 length: 17 amino acids. CDR1 and CDR2 from the germline V gene are MDHEN and SYDVKM. CDR3 residues: CASSTPGWDRELDTQYF. Written as DNA, the CDR3 is TGTGCCAGCAGTACCCCCGGTTGGGACAGGGAATTAGATACGCAGTATTTT.

The J gene is TRBJ1-5, the V gene TRBV6-5; TRBD1 agrees at 7 bases. CDR3 length: 14 amino acids. Germline values: CDR1 MNHEY, CDR2 SVGAGI. The trim removed 6 bases at V and 6 bases at J, leaving 8 bases unmatched. CDR3 sequence reads: CASRQTGLGQPQHF. The CDR3 bases are TGTGCCAGCAGGCAGACAGGGTTGGGTCAGCCCCAGCATTTT.

The V and J genes are TRBV7-2 and TRBJ1-1, with D tentatively TRBD1 (5 bases). The V end was cut by 5 bases, the J end by 4 bases, with 17 bases between. This CDR3 comprises 15 residues. Germline V lookup: CDR1 SGHTA, CDR2 FQGNSA. This chain's CDR3 is CASSPYQGIGTEAFF. Here the CDR3 DNA reads TGTGCCAGCAGCCCCTACCAGGGAATAGGCACTGAAGCTTTCTTT.

The rearrangement joins TRBV6-6 to TRBJ2-3, with D possibly matching TRBD1 (6 bases). Germline CDR1 and CDR2: MNHNY and SVGAGI (reference sequence). V dropped 5 bases and J dropped 2 bases, with 17 bases sitting between them. This CDR3 contains 16 residues. CDR3 in DNA: TGTGCCAGCAGTCAGGACAGTCCTCCCCACACAGATACGCAGTATTTT. Translation gives CASSQDSPPHTDTQYF.

The gene calls are TRBV7-6 and TRBJ1-6; possibly TRBD1 for D (6 bases). The V and J ends lost 1 base and 7 bases respectively, with 11 bases between them. This CDR3 comprises 15 residues. Germline V gene data show CDR1 as SGHVS and CDR2 as FNYEAQ. The CDR3 DNA reads TGTGCCAGCAGCTTAGGTACAGGGCTGAATTCACCCCTCCACTTT. Translation: CASSLGTGLNSPLHF.

The chain employs TRBV5-1 and TRBJ2-1, with 9 nucleotides matching TRBD2. Looked up from germline, CDR1 is SGHRS and CDR2 is YFSETQ. The CDR3 covers 15 residues. V gave up 0 bases and J gave up 6 bases; unmatched junction bases: 4. The CDR3 sequence: CASSLEGSGGNEQFF. CDR3 DNA: TGCGCCAGCAGCTTGGAGGGTAGCGGGGGCAATGAGCAGTTCTTC.

In this sample, this clone turned up once. The chain joins TRBV11-2 to TRBJ2-1; 13 positions agree with TRBD2. Germline V gives CDR1 SGHAT, CDR2 FQNNGV. The CDR3 extends over 17 amino acids. V dropped 0 bases and J dropped 7; count of bases not matched to a gene: 6. The DNA for the CDR3 is TGTGCCAGCAGCTTAGAGTATACTAGCGGGAGGGGGAATGAGCAGTTCTTC. Translation gives CASSLEYTSGRGNEQFF.

The chain has TRBV30 and TRBJ1-6; 11 positions match TRBD1. Unmatched junction bases numbered 4, after V lost 3 bases and J lost 9 bases. Germline V gives CDR1 GTSNPN, CDR2 SVGIG (reference sequence). The CDR3 is 14 residues long. The CDR3 DNA is TGTGCCTGGAGGAGGACAGGGGGCCTTTCACCCCTCCACTTT. Its translation is CAWRRTGGLSPLHF.

A few counts support this clone. V gene TRBV7-9 combines with J gene TRBJ2-7; either TRBD1 or TRBD2 may supply D (5 bases each). From germline, CDR1 is SEHNR and CDR2 FQNEAQ (reference sequence). V dropped 1 base and J dropped 3 bases, with 10 bases sitting between them. The length of the CDR3 is 14 residues. The DNA of the CDR3 is TGTGCCAGCAGCTTAGGGGACGGCCTCTACGAGCAGTACTTC. It codes for CASSLGDGLYEQYF.

The rearrangement links TRBV10-3 to TRBJ2-7, with D tentatively TRBD1 (6 bases). Germline loops: CDR1 ENHRY, CDR2 SYGVKD. Trimming shortened V by 9 bases and J by 3 bases, and 9 bases separated the two germline ends. This CDR3 is built from 11 residues. The CDR3 loop reads CAIRDNYEQYF. The CDR3 nucleotides read TGTGCCATTCGGGACAACTACGAGCAGTACTTC.

The V and J genes are TRBV4-1 and TRBJ2-3; TRBD2 matches 12 bases. This CDR3 region has 19 residues. V was pared by 1 base and J by 3 bases, with 11 bases of the junction left unmatched. The germline V gene encodes CDR1 MGHRA and CDR2 YSYEKL. CDR3 loop: CASSQGTLAGGPGTDTQYF. The CDR3 DNA sequence: TGCGCCAGCAGCCAAGGGACGCTAGCGGGAGGGCCGGGGACAGATACGCAGTATTTT.